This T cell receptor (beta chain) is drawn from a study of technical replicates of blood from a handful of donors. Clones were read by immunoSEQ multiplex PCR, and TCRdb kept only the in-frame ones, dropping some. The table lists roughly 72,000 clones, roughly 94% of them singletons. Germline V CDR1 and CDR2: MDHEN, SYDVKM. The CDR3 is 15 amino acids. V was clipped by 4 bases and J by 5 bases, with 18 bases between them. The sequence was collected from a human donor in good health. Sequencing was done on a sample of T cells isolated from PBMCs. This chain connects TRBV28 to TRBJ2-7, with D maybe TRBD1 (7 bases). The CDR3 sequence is CASSSDREVAHEQYF. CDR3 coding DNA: TGTGCCAGCAGTTCAGACAGGGAGGTAGCTCACGAGCAGTACTTC.